In this sample, the clone carrying this TCR beta chain turned up many times. Its antigen is unidentified. Being one base from a much bigger clone, this may be a read error. This sample is part of a study of read filtering for tumor transcriptome and immune sequencing. Findings and limits, study-wide: The sorted CD138-negative fraction was a mixed bone marrow immune population, not purified T cells.

This library used roughly 430 ng RNA and molecular barcoded adaptors spanning alpha/delta and beta/gamma chains. TCRdb independently ran MiXCR on the reads; one entry per CDR3 protein. The table lists some 50,000 distinct CDR3 sequences, around 21% of them singletons. The CDR3 covers 12 residues. CDR1 and CDR2 from the germline V gene are MGHRA and YSYEKL. What was sequenced was a population of CD138-negative cells sorted from bone marrow. The chain has TRBV4-1 and TRBJ1-1; perhaps TRBD1 as D (5 bases). The TCR was taken from a donor over 35 with multiple myeloma. The CDR3 loop is CASSSIQGGASF. CDR3 sequence (DNA): TGCGCCAGCAGTTCAATCCAGGGCGGCGCTTCCTTT.